The clone carrying this T cell receptor beta chain was observed many times. Its antigen is unidentified. This sample was taken from a study of prognosis after radiotherapy for stage I lung cancer. Study-wide results and caveats: Post-therapy Shannon entropy was lower in patients developing distant metastases following stereotactic body radiation therapy.

By two-round multiplex PCR, the TCR beta CDR3 was amplified from genomic DNA. Gene-specific TRBV and TRBJ primers were used in PCR round one. Universal primers were used in the second round of PCR. TCRdb redid the calling of the multiplex PCR reads with MiXCR, one entry per CDR3 protein. This sample has 38,000 or so distinct CDR3 sequences, with roughly a quarter found just once. Germline CDR1 reads MDHEN; CDR2 reads SYDVKM. With 7 bases clipped from V and 4 bases from J, the junction kept 5 bases outside the gene matches. The CDR3 is made up of 14 amino acids. Sequenced material: PBMCs, taken before or after stereotactic body radiation therapy (not recorded which). This receptor was identified in a donor over 45 with non-small cell lung cancer. The rearrangement uses TRBV28 and TRBJ2-1; 9 nucleotides agree with TRBD1. Here the CDR3 reads CASNTQGAYNEQFF. The CDR3 DNA reads TGTGCCAGCAACACACAGGGGGCATACAATGAGCAGTTCTTC. The complete variable domain, with remaining parts taken from reference TRBV28 and TRBJ2-1, reads DVKVTQSSRYLVKRTGEKVFLECVQDMDHENMFWYRQDPGLGLRLIYFSYDVKMKEKGDIPEGYSVSREKKERFSLILESASTNQTSMYLCASNTQGAYNEQFFGPGTRLTVL.